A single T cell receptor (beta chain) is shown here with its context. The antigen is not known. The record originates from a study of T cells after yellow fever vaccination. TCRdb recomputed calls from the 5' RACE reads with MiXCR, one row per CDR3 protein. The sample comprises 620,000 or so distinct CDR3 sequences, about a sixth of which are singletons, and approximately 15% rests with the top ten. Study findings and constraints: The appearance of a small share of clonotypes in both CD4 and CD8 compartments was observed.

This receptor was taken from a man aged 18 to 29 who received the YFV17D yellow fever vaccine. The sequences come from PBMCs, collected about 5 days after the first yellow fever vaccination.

CDR3: CASSLRGGAGELFF. CDR3 DNA: TGTGCCAGCAGTTTACGAGGGGGGGCCGGGGAGCTGTTTTTT. The gene calls are TRBV12-3 or TRBV12-4 and TRBJ2-2; a weak D match, TRBD2 (7 bases). The CDR3 length is 14 residues. Trimming removed 2 bases from V and 6 bases from J, with 10 bases in between.